This is a list of T cell receptor beta chains from one sample in a study of PD-L1 blockade in urothelial cancer. Clones were read by immunoSEQ multiplex PCR, and TCRdb kept only the in-frame ones, dropping some. The sample gives 83,000 or so clones, over 80% of which show up once; around 8% is in the top ten. The input for sequencing was PBMCs, taken around atezolizumab (anti-PD-L1) treatment. These receptors were collected from a man between 65 and 85 years old with urothelial cancer. Each CDR3 is given with its conserved first and last residue. D genes are given only for firm matches. Clone size, where shown, is once, few, many, or a class for clones that have expanded.

D,V,size,J,CDR3,DNA
-,TRBV27,-,TRBJ2-2,CASSSSGINTGELFF,TGTGCCAGCAGTTCCTCCGGGATAAACACCGGGGAGCTGTTTTTT
TRBD1,TRBV4-2,-,TRBJ2-7,CASSPGTGSYEQYF,TGTGCCAGCAGTCCCGGGACAGGCTCATACGAGCAGTACTTC
-,TRBV6-1,-,TRBJ1-5,CASIRSPYSNQPQHF,TGTGCCAGCATTCGTAGCCCTTATAGCAATCAGCCCCAGCATTTT
-,TRBV19,-,TRBJ1-1,CASSRGWNTEAFF,TGTGCCAGTAGTAGAGGGTGGAACACTGAAGCTTTCTTT
TRBD2,TRBV18,-,TRBJ2-1,CASSPQREDYNEQFF,TGTGCCAGCTCACCCCAGCGGGAGGACTACAATGAGCAGTTCTTC
-,TRBV5-4,-,TRBJ2-5,CASSSGLETQYF,TGTGCCAGCAGCTCCGGACTAGAGACCCAGTACTTC
-,TRBV11-2,-,TRBJ2-3,CASSVRVVTDTQYF,TGTGCCAGCAGCGTCAGGGTGGTGACAGATACGCAGTATTTT
TRBD1,TRBV7-3,-,TRBJ2-3,CASSVTGAGDTQYF,TGTGCCAGCAGCGTTACAGGGGCGGGAGATACGCAGTATTTT
TRBD2,TRBV11-1,-,TRBJ2-3,CASSLDGGRAATDTQYF,TGTGCCAGCAGCTTAGACGGCGGGAGGGCCGCCACAGATACGCAGTATTTT
TRBD1,TRBV4-1,-,TRBJ1-4,CASSQDRTGIREKLFF,TGCGCCAGCAGCCAAGATCGGACAGGGATACGTGAAAAACTGTTTTTT
-,TRBV13,few,TRBJ2-1,CASSFDGQSGYNEQFF,TGTGCCAGCAGCTTCGATGGGCAAAGCGGATACAATGAGCAGTTCTTC
TRBD1,TRBV7-9,-,TRBJ2-1,CASSSTGQGANEQFF,TGTGCCAGCAGCTCCACGGGACAGGGGGCTAATGAGCAGTTCTTC
-,TRBV28,once,TRBJ2-7,CASSFGISYEQYF,TGTGCCAGCAGTTTCGGGATATCCTACGAGCAGTACTTC
-,TRBV27,-,TRBJ2-5,CASSPGRAQETQYF,TGTGCCAGCAGCCCGGGAAGAGCCCAAGAGACCCAGTACTTC
-,TRBV2,few,TRBJ2-2,CASMATGELFF,TGTGCCAGCATGGCCACCGGGGAGCTGTTTTTT
TRBD2,TRBV9,-,TRBJ2-1,CASSVLAGHNEQFF,TGTGCCAGCAGCGTCCTAGCGGGGCACAATGAGCAGTTCTTC
-,TRBV7-6,-,TRBJ1-5,CASSLGGGSSNQPQHF,TGTGCCAGCAGTTTGGGTGGAGGATCTAGCAATCAGCCCCAGCATTTT
TRBD1,TRBV2,-,TRBJ1-2,CASRAGDSPNYGYTF,TGTGCCAGCAGGGCCGGGGACAGTCCTAACTATGGCTACACCTTC
-,TRBV28,few,TRBJ1-1,CASSLERGRITEAFF,TGTGCCAGCAGTTTAGAACGGGGAAGGATCACTGAAGCTTTCTTT
-,TRBV5-1,-,TRBJ1-4,CASSLGASNEKLFF,TGCGCCAGCAGCTTGGGGGCTAGCAATGAAAAACTGTTTTTT
-,TRBV5-1,-,TRBJ1-3,CASSLAGYGNTIYF,TGCGCCAGCAGCTTGGCAGGGTATGGAAACACCATATATTTT
-,TRBV29-1,once,TRBJ1-1,CSMGAVGTEAFF,TGCAGCATGGGGGCAGTAGGCACTGAAGCTTTCTTT
TRBD1,TRBV5-1,-,TRBJ2-3,CASSLAGQGADTQYF,TGCGCCAGCAGCTTGGCCGGACAGGGGGCTGATACGCAGTATTTT
TRBD1,TRBV6-1,-,TRBJ2-3,CASSEWTGTQYF,TGTGCCAGCAGTGAATGGACAGGGACGCAGTATTTT
TRBD2,TRBV9,-,TRBJ2-2,CASSASSGGASGELFF,TGTGCCAGCAGCGCCTCTAGCGGGGGGGCCTCCGGGGAGCTGTTTTTT
-,TRBV12-5,-,TRBJ1-3,CASGLLSTGRSGNTIYF,TGTGCTAGTGGTTTGTTATCAACAGGTCGCTCTGGAAACACCATATATTTT
-,TRBV5-1,-,TRBJ2-3,CASSLGRSSGDTQYF,TGCGCCAGCAGTCTCGGACGGTCCAGCGGGGATACGCAGTATTTT